A single T cell receptor (beta chain) is shown here with its context. Each of the patients experienced relapse following autologous stem cell transplantation, and their brentuximab vedotin exposure differed. Best overall response was complete response, partial response or progressive disease in these relapsed/refractory classical Hodgkin lymphoma patients. Germline CDR1 is LGHNT and CDR2 is FRNRAP. The CDR3 totals 16 residues. J gave up 3 bases and V 0 bases, and 6 bases lay outside the gene matches. This entry is derived from a study of PD-1 blockade in classical Hodgkin lymphoma. The table came from immunoSEQ multiplex PCR; TCRdb's copy has only in-frame clones and leaves some out. Among 24,000 or so clones listed, around 80% were seen once.

The receptor was isolated from a human donor with classical Hodgkin lymphoma. The chain recombines TRBV12-5 with TRBJ2-7, with TRBD2 matching 9 bases. The material sequenced was peripheral blood mononuclear cells (PBMCs), taken before the second cycle of nivolumab. CDR3 loop: CASGLVLGGRGYEQYF. In DNA form, the CDR3 reads TGTGCTAGTGGTTTGGTACTTGGCGGGAGGGGCTACGAGCAGTACTTC.